These 30 T cell receptor beta chains came from one sample sequenced in a study of T cells in Graves' hyperthyroidism and ophthalmopathy. It was RNA transcripts that yielded the amplified TCR beta CDR3 regions. Primed by the HTBI set, a first-round RT-PCR was run on the TCR CDR3. TCRdb ran MiXCR on the multiplex PCR reads and lists one entry per CDR3 protein. The sample lists 600,000 to 800,000 distinct CDR3 sequences; roughly a third were seen once. Material: blood. The source of these receptors is a woman between 35 and 50 years old with Graves' hyperthyroidism.

The rearrangement joins TRBV5-1 to TRBJ2-7; D is perhaps TRBD1 (6 bases). CDR1 SGHRS and CDR2 YFSETQ come from the germline V gene. The CDR3 is 15 residues long. V lost 4 bases, J lost 2 bases, and 16 bases lay in between. The CDR3 loop reads CASSRIQGDPYEQYF. CDR3 sequence (DNA): TGCGCCAGCAGCCGGATACAGGGAGACCCCTACGAGCAGTACTTC.

This clonotype was recorded only once. One end of the junction does not line up with germline, which may come from a read error. The gene calls are TRBV20-1 and TRBJ2-5; D may match TRBD1 or TRBD2 (6 bases each). Germline CDR1 is DFQATT and CDR2 is SNEGSKA (reference sequence). The CDR3 runs to 13 residues. The chain's CDR3 is CGARPGAVETQYF. CDR3 nucleotide sequence: TGCGGTGCTCGCCCGGGGGCGGTGGAGACCCAGTACTTC.

This clonotype was seen more than once but under ten times. This rearrangement joins TRBV11-2 to TRBJ2-6; no definite D call. Trimming took 7 bases from V and 4 from J, leaving 17 bases between them. In germline, CDR1 is SGHAT, CDR2 FQNNGV. The CDR3 is 16 residues long. The CDR3 DNA reads as TGTGCCAGCACCCCGGAAGGCCTGGGGGGGGCCAACGTCCTGACTTTC. This translates into CASTPEGLGGANVLTF.

Worth noting for this clonotype: This may be a read error: a much more frequent sequence differs by one nucleotide. The chain employs TRBV2 and TRBJ2-7; 8 bases fit TRBD1. Germline CDR1 and CDR2: SNHLY and FYNNEI. With 5 bases clipped from V and 6 bases from J, the junction kept 9 bases outside the gene matches. The CDR3 sequence is 14 residues long. CDR3 DNA sequence: TGTGCCAGCAGTTTGGAAGGGACAGGCCTCGAGCAGTACTTC. Translating gives CASSLEGTGLEQYF.

The sample holds a few counts of this clonotype. This rearrangement joins TRBV4-2 to TRBJ2-6; the D gene is possibly TRBD1 (6 bases). Trimming took off 4 bases at V and 0 bases at J, with 16 bases between the two ends. The CDR3 sequence is 18 residues long. Per germline, CDR1 LGHNA and CDR2 YNFKEQ. Here the CDR3 DNA reads TGTGCCAGCAGCCGCGAAGAGGGGGAGAGCTCTGGGGCCAACGTCCTGACTTTC. Translated: CASSREEGESSGANVLTF.

The chain uses TRBV29-1 and TRBJ1-4, with D possibly being TRBD1 (5 bases). V gave up 4 bases and J gave up 2 bases, with 8 bases separating them. Germline-derived CDR1 and CDR2 are SQVTM and ANQGSEA. The length of the CDR3 is 13 residues. CDR3 bases: TGCAGCGTTGCAGGGACCACTAATGAAAAACTGTTTTTT. This sequence encodes CSVAGTTNEKLFF.

This clonotype was counted at least ten times. V usage is TRBV29-1 and J usage is TRBJ1-2; D possibly corresponds to TRBD1 (6 bases). CDR3 length equals 12 residues. V shed 7 bases and J shed 0 bases, with 9 bases lying between them. Germline CDR1 and CDR2: SQVTM and ANQGSEA. The CDR3 reads CSAGTTNYGYTF. The CDR3 DNA follows: TGCAGCGCCGGGACAACTAACTATGGCTACACCTTC.

This clonotype was observed at least ten times. The chain joins TRBV14 to TRBJ2-2; D may be TRBD1 or TRBD2 (5 bases each). There are 14 residues in the CDR3. Germline lookup yields CDR1 SGHDN and CDR2 FVKESK. V was pared by 8 bases and J by 3 bases, with 13 bases between. CDR3 in DNA: TGTGCCAGCGGGACGGTCTCGTACACCGGGGAGCTGTTTTTT. This gives the protein CASGTVSYTGELFF.

For this clonotype: Lacking the conserved final phenylalanine or tryptophan, this CDR3 likely reflects a read error. The rearrangement joins TRBV10-1 to TRBJ1-1; D might be TRBD1 (6 bases). V lost 6 bases and J lost 2, with 13 bases in between. CDR1 and CDR2 from the germline V gene are WNHNN and SYGVQD (reference sequence). The CDR3 length is 14 residues. CDR3 sequence: CASRSGQFNTEAFL. The CDR3 DNA is TGCGCCAGCAGGAGCGGACAGTTCAACACTGAAGCTTTCCTT.

This clonotype occurred a few times. V usage is TRBV6-5 and J usage is TRBJ1-5; TRBD1 is a possible D gene (5 bases). CDR1 MNHEY and CDR2 SVGAGI come from the germline V gene. The CDR3 consists of 14 residues. V lost 5 bases and J 5 bases, leaving 13 bases between the germline ends. The CDR3 DNA reads as TGTGCCAGCAGTGAAGGGAGGGGTGATCAGCCCCAGCATTTT. This translates into CASSEGRGDQPQHF.

The table lists this clonotype with many counts. This chain uses TRBV7-9 with TRBJ2-5; no clear D gene. The germline CDR1 and CDR2 sequences are SEHNR and FQNEAQ (reference sequence). The CDR3 runs to 15 residues. The V end lost 5 bases, the J end lost 2 bases, and 15 bases lay between the germline ends. The CDR3 protein is CASSHIPEIQETQYF. DNA for the CDR3: TGTGCCAGCAGCCACATTCCGGAGATACAAGAGACCCAGTACTTC.

The rearrangement links TRBV5-1 to TRBJ2-2; D gene uncertain. V was shortened by 0 bases and J by 0 bases, with 15 bases between the two germline ends. This CDR3 contains 18 residues. Looked up from germline, CDR1 is SGHRS and CDR2 is YFSETQ. In DNA, the CDR3 is TGCGCCAGCAGCTTGGAAATTTTCCACCCTTCGAACACCGGGGAGCTGTTTTTT. Amino acid sequence: CASSLEIFHPSNTGELFF.

The chain has TRBV12-3 or TRBV12-4 and TRBJ1-2; D is possibly TRBD1 (5 bases). The CDR3 has 15 amino acids. V was pared by 6 bases and J by 2 bases, with 16 bases between. The CDR3 sequence: CASSSLRGGNYGYTF. CDR3 DNA: TGTGCCAGCAGCTCCCTACGGGGGGGAAACTATGGCTACACCTTC.

The chain employs TRBV7-9 and TRBJ2-5; TRBD2 matches at 10 bases. From germline, CDR1 is SEHNR and CDR2 FQNEAQ (reference sequence). This CDR3 spans 14 amino acids. The J segment lost 2 bases and the V segment lost 6 bases, leaving 3 bases of the junction unmatched. For the CDR3, the DNA is TGTGCCAGCAGAGCGACTAGCGGGCAAGAGACCCAGTACTTC. It yields the protein CASRATSGQETQYF.

This chain connects TRBV5-1 to TRBJ2-6; no reliable D call. CDR1 is SGHRS, CDR2 YFSETQ, per germline. This CDR3 has 16 amino acids. V was shortened by 0 bases and J by 0 bases, with 7 bases between the two germline ends. The CDR3 region is CASSLGRISGANVLTF. In DNA, the CDR3 is TGCGCCAGCAGCTTGGGACGGATCTCTGGGGCCAACGTCCTGACTTTC.

The chain couples TRBV11-2 to TRBJ1-1; D is unresolved. Trimming shortened V by 7 bases and J by 5 bases, and 17 bases separated the two germline ends. The CDR3 loop spans 14 amino acids. The germline V gene encodes CDR1 SGHAT and CDR2 FQNNGV. Here the CDR3 DNA reads TGTGCCAGCACCTTGATATACAGTGGGACTGAAGCTTTCTTT. Its protein product is CASTLIYSGTEAFF.

This clonotype came up a few times. The gene calls are TRBV29-1 and TRBJ1-1; tentatively, D is TRBD1 (5 bases). Germline V gene data show CDR1 as SQVTM and CDR2 as ANQGSEA. CDR3 length: 12 amino acids. V was shortened by 1 base and J by 7 bases, with 10 bases between the two germline ends. CDR3 bases: TGCAGCGTTGAAGGGAGACAGTTTGAAGCTTTCTTT. It encodes CSVEGRQFEAFF.

This clonotype was detected many times. The chain links TRBV10-3 to TRBJ2-2, with 8 bases matching TRBD1. This CDR3 comprises 16 residues. V lost 5 bases, J lost 7 bases, and 12 bases stayed unmatched. Germline V gene sequence: CDR1 ENHRY, CDR2 SYGVKD. CDR3 in amino acids: CAISFQGAREIGELFF. Written as DNA, the CDR3 is TGTGCCATCAGTTTCCAGGGGGCGCGAGAAATCGGGGAGCTGTTTTTT.

This clonotype occurred many times. The V call is TRBV7-9, the J call TRBJ2-7; D is undetermined. Germline CDR1 is SEHNR and CDR2 is FQNEAQ (reference sequence). The V end lost 5 bases, the J end lost 2 bases, and 13 bases lay between the germline ends. The CDR3 contains 14 residues. Here the CDR3 DNA reads TGTGCCAGCAGCCCTCGTGGCACCACCTACGAGCAGTACTTC. Protein: CASSPRGTTYEQYF.

About this clonotype itself: No conserved phenylalanine or tryptophan is present at the end of the CDR3, so a read error is the likely explanation. No DNA is shown, since the ends of the CDR3 on it are uncertain; the CDR3 is the one TCRdb lists. The V call is TRBV7-8, the J call TRBJ2-5; TRBD1 is the table's D call, not checked against the DNA. The CDR3 is 9 amino acids in total, end residues counted. The germline V gene encodes CDR1 SGHVS and CDR2 FQNEAQ. CDR3 residues: CASSSTPLV.

CDR3 coding DNA: TGTGCCAGCAGTTTATCAGGGTACGGCAATCAGCCCCAGCATTTT. Translation: CASSLSGYGNQPQHF. The V and J genes are TRBV12-3 or TRBV12-4 and TRBJ1-5; weak D call: TRBD1 (5 bases). The CDR3 runs to 15 residues. The germline V and J ends were trimmed by 2 bases and 2 bases, with 10 bases remaining between them.

In this sample, this clonotype turned up many times. The CDR3 protein is CITTGGVMNTEAFF. The CDR3 DNA sequence: TGCATCACGACAGGAGGGGTTATGAACACTGAAGCTTTCTTT. The genes are TRBV29-1 and TRBJ1-1, with D possibly matching TRBD1 (6 bases). Germline loops: CDR1 SQVTM, CDR2 ANQGSEA. This CDR3 has 14 amino acids.

V and J are TRBV29-1 and TRBJ2-2; TRBD1 might be the D (6 bases). The CDR3 sequence is 15 residues long. The ends were cut back, 4 bases at V and 1 base at J, with 13 bases in the middle. The V gene's germline CDR1 is SQVTM and CDR2 ANQGSEA. CDR3 protein: CSVAGVTGNTGELFF. CDR3 nucleotide sequence: TGCAGCGTTGCTGGGGTGACAGGGAACACCGGGGAGCTGTTTTTT.

For this clonotype: A much larger clone sits a single nucleotide away, making a read error possible. The rearrangement joins TRBV29-1 to TRBJ2-2, with D possibly matching TRBD2 (5 bases). There are 14 residues in the CDR3. Germline V CDR1 and CDR2: SQVTM, ANQGSEA. CDR3 loop: CSVVEVSNTGQLFF. The CDR3 DNA follows: TGCAGCGTTGTGGAGGTATCGAACACCGGGCAGCTGTTTTTT.

In its sample, this clonotype was seen a few times. J is TRBJ1-6 and V is TRBV10-3; possible D gene TRBD1, 6 bases. V lost 10 bases to trimming and J lost 10 bases, with 23 bases between them. The CDR3 is 15 amino acids. From germline, CDR1 is ENHRY and CDR2 SYGVKD. The CDR3 nucleotides read TGTGCCAGCAGCCGACAGGACACTCTTCGGTCACCCCTCCACTTT. Its protein is CASSRQDTLRSPLHF.

This chain joins TRBV10-3 and TRBJ1-2; D may be TRBD1 (5 bases). The CDR3 spans 13 residues. Germline CDR1 is ENHRY and CDR2 is SYGVKD. Trimming removed 10 bases at V and 3 bases at J, with 15 bases between. CDR3 sequence reads: CASRTDSDYGYTF. DNA of the CDR3: TGTGCCAGCAGAACCGACAGCGACTATGGCTACACCTTC.

This clonotype turned up a few times. This sequence joins TRBV19 and TRBJ2-7; D gene unclear. The CDR3 totals 14 residues. In germline, CDR1 is LNHDA, CDR2 SQIVND (reference sequence). V was shortened by 0 bases and J by 7 bases, with 13 bases between the two germline ends. The CDR3 sequence is CASSIDPTNREQYF. CDR3 coding DNA: TGTGCCAGTAGTATAGATCCCACAAATAGGGAGCAGTACTTC.

The sample holds many counts of this clonotype. V usage is TRBV7-3 and J usage is TRBJ2-2; D is unclear. Germline assignment: CDR1 SGHTA and CDR2 FQGTGA. The CDR3 totals 13 residues. The ends were cut back, 5 bases at V and 6 bases at J, with 10 bases in the middle. CDR3 in DNA: TGTGCCAGCAGCCCCCAAGATTCCGGGGAGCTGTTTTTT. Its protein is CASSPQDSGELFF.

This chain joins TRBV10-3 and TRBJ2-6, with D possibly TRBD2 on 6 matching bases. Germline V lookup: CDR1 ENHRY, CDR2 SYGVKD. The V and J ends lost 11 bases and 1 base respectively, with 9 bases between them. The CDR3 has 13 residues. The CDR3 nucleotides read TGTGCCGATCTAGCGTCTGGGGCCAACGTCCTGACTTTC. Translating it yields CADLASGANVLTF.

This clonotype has more than one count but fewer than ten. The chain joins TRBV3-1 to TRBJ2-7; no clear D gene. V was pared by 5 bases and J by 2 bases, with 4 bases between. The CDR3 spans 11 residues. The germline V gene encodes CDR1 LGHDT and CDR2 YNNKEL (reference sequence). The CDR3 region has the DNA TGTGCCAGCAGCGCACCCTACGAGCAGTACTTC. Protein sequence: CASSAPYEQYF.